The 20 T cell receptor beta chains below come from one sample, sequenced in a study of cytomegalovirus exposure and HLA in healthy donors. The PCR was carried out with 60 Vbeta primers and 13 Jbeta primers. Repertoires were generated with immunoSEQ multiplex PCR, while TCRdb's copy carries only in-frame clones and drops some. The sample yields 170,000 or so clones, approximately 78% seen once. The sequenced material came from PBMCs. The receptors stem from a woman aged 35 to 49 in good health and CMV-seronegative.

In its sample, this clone is medium-sized. This chain links TRBV7-5 with TRBJ1-1. TRBV7-5 is flagged as a pseudogene. The CDR3 has 12 amino acids. The CDR3 sequence: CVRSSPGTEAFF. The CDR3 nucleotides are TGTGTCAGAAGCTCCCCGGGCACTGAAGCTTTCTTT.

V usage is TRBV4-1 and J usage is TRBJ2-5, with 14 positions matching TRBD2. CDR1 and CDR2 from the germline V gene are MGHRA and YSYEKL. With 4 bases clipped from V and 3 bases from J, the junction kept 7 bases outside the gene matches. CDR3 length equals 17 residues. CDR3 nucleotide sequence: TGCGCCAGCAGCCTGACTAGCGGGGGGGGATATGAAGAGACCCAGTACTTC. It yields the protein CASSLTSGGGYEETQYF.

The chain is built from TRBV2 and TRBJ2-7; the match to TRBD2 covers 7 bases. Germline V gene lookup returns CDR1 SNHLY and CDR2 FYNNEI. This CDR3 region has 13 residues. The V gene end was trimmed by 8 bases and the J gene end by 0 bases; junction bases not matched to a gene: 4. In DNA form, the CDR3 reads TGTGCCAGCTCACGGGGGGTCTCCTACGAGCAGTACTTC. The encoded protein is CASSRGVSYEQYF. The full variable domain, its missing parts supplied by reference TRBV2 and TRBJ2-7, is EPEVTQTPSHQVTQMGQEVILRCVPISNHLYFYWYRQILGQKVEFLVSFYNNEISEKSEIFDDQFSVERPDGSNFTLKIRSTKLEDSAMYFCASSRGVSYEQYFGPGTRLTVT.

The chain combines TRBV19 with TRBJ1-1; maybe TRBD1 (5 bases). V lost 5 bases, J lost 1 base, and 14 bases lay in between. In germline, CDR1 is LNHDA, CDR2 SQIVND (reference sequence). The CDR3 is 15 amino acids. The CDR3: CASSLSGRGNTEAFF. The CDR3 DNA reads as TGTGCCAGTAGTCTTTCAGGGAGGGGGAACACTGAAGCTTTCTTT.

The chain recombines TRBV5-5 with TRBJ2-7, with 9 bases matching TRBD1. The CDR3 totals 15 residues. The ends lost 7 bases at V and 3 bases at J; junction bases unmatched: 11. CDR1 and CDR2 from the germline V gene are SGHKS and YYEKEE (reference sequence). This chain's CDR3 is CASSTAGQGFYEQYF. CDR3 in DNA: TGTGCCAGCTCCACGGCGGGACAGGGATTCTACGAGCAGTACTTC.

Notes on this clone: The same CDR3 is also encoded by other DNA sequences in this sample. V usage is TRBV5-1 and J usage is TRBJ2-3, with 12 bases aligning to TRBD2. CDR1 and CDR2 from the germline V gene are SGHRS and YFSETQ. This CDR3 comprises 16 residues. J gave up 0 bases and V 3 bases, and 2 bases lay outside the gene matches. CDR3 residues: CASSSLAGGSTDTQYF. CDR3 nucleotide sequence: TGCGCCAGCAGCTCCCTAGCGGGGGGGAGCACAGATACGCAGTATTTT.

V is TRBV5-5 and J is TRBJ1-5, with 11 bases lining up with TRBD1. Trimming cost V 5 bases and J 6 bases; bases outside gene matches: 10. Per the germline V gene, CDR1 is SGHKS and CDR2 is YYEKEE (reference sequence). CDR3 length: 16 residues. CDR3 DNA sequence: TGTGCCAGCAGTTTGACCGGGACAGGGGGGGGTCAGCCCCAGCATTTT. This codes for CASSLTGTGGGQPQHF.

V gene TRBV2 combines with J gene TRBJ1-2; D not resolved. V lost 5 bases and J lost 2, with 9 bases in between. The CDR3 consists of 13 residues. Germline CDR1 and CDR2: SNHLY and FYNNEI. CDR3 bases: TGTGCCAGCAGTTCCGGGGAAAACTATGGCTACACCTTC. It codes for CASSSGENYGYTF.

In the case of this clone: Other DNA sequences in the sample encode the same CDR3. The chain links TRBV2 to TRBJ1-2, with 7 bases fitting TRBD1. The CDR3 runs to 12 residues. J was trimmed by 4 bases and V by 6 bases; bases with no gene match: 2. The germline gives CDR1 SNHLY, CDR2 FYNNEI. CDR3 sequence (DNA): TGTGCCAGCAGCCGGGACAGCTATGGCTACACCTTC. This gives the protein CASSRDSYGYTF.

V gene TRBV7-6 combines with J gene TRBJ2-7; 9 bases agree with TRBD2. Germline CDR1 reads SGHVS; CDR2 reads FNYEAQ. This CDR3 contains 15 residues. V was clipped by 5 bases and J by 6 bases; unmatched bases: 11. The CDR3 region is CASSRLGTSFREQYF. DNA for the CDR3: TGTGCCAGCAGCCGATTAGGGACTAGCTTCCGCGAGCAGTACTTC.

For this clone: Germline and junction disagree at one end, which may indicate a read error. The J gene is TRBJ1-6, the V gene TRBV25-1, with D unclear. The CDR3 consists of 14 residues. Germline V gene data show CDR1 as MGHDK and CDR2 as SYGVNS. The CDR3 DNA follows: TGTGCCGGCAGGAGGGAGCACTATAATTCACCCCTCCACTTT. Translation: CAGRREHYNSPLHF.

This clone was seen just once. This sequence joins TRBV28 and TRBJ1-6, with TRBD1 identical over 12 bases. Trimming took 8 bases from V and 4 from J; bases not matched to a gene: 12. CDR1 is MDHEN and CDR2 is SYDVKM in the germline V gene. This CDR3 region has 18 residues. In DNA, the CDR3 is TGTGCCAGCTACCCCACGGGACAGGGGGCAGGTTATAATTCACCCCTCCACTTT. Residues: CASYPTGQGAGYNSPLHF.

J is TRBJ1-4 and V is TRBV5-1; TRBD1 aligns across 9 bases. Looked up from germline, CDR1 is SGHRS and CDR2 is YFSETQ. Losses at the gene ends were 4 bases for V and 8 bases for J; bases not matched to a gene: 6. This CDR3 region has 14 residues. The CDR3 coding sequence is TGCGCCAGCAGCCGGGGACAGGGCGCGGAAAAACTGTTTTTT. Translating it yields CASSRGQGAEKLFF.

The sample holds a few counts of this clone. V is TRBV7-3 and J is TRBJ2-3; TRBD1 is a possible D gene (5 bases). V was clipped by 0 bases and J by 13 bases, with 14 bases between them. The germline V gene encodes CDR1 SGHTA and CDR2 FQGTGA. There are 13 residues in the CDR3. The CDR3 nucleotides are TGTGCCAGCAGCTTAACTCAAGGGGCGAATAAGTATTTT. Amino acid sequence: CASSLTQGANKYF.

The rearrangement uses TRBV6-1 and TRBJ2-1; the D gene is possibly TRBD1 (5 bases). This CDR3 spans 14 amino acids. Germline CDR1 and CDR2: MNHNS and SASEGT. Trimming took off 7 bases at V and 5 bases at J, with 15 bases between the two ends. DNA of the CDR3: TGTGCCAGCATTCCAGGGTCCGCACACAATGAGCAGTTCTTC. Protein sequence: CASIPGSAHNEQFF.

The CDR3 is CASSLGGVKDTQYF. The CDR3 nucleotides read TGCGCCAGCAGCTTGGGCGGGGTGAAAGATACGCAGTATTTT. This rearrangement joins TRBV5-1 to TRBJ2-3; weak D call: TRBD2 (6 bases). Trimming cost V 0 bases and J 5 bases, with 10 bases left between them. Germline-derived CDR1 and CDR2 are SGHRS and YFSETQ. The CDR3 consists of 14 residues.

This chain links TRBV7-3 with TRBJ2-5, with 13 bases that match TRBD2. Germline loops: CDR1 SGHTA, CDR2 FQGTGA. The CDR3 is 16 residues long. V gave up 4 bases and J gave up 1 base; unmatched junction bases: 3. CDR3 bases: TGTGCCAGCAGCTCGGGACTAGCGGGGTCCCAAGAGACCCAGTACTTC. Its protein product is CASSSGLAGSQETQYF. The variable domain in full, with the rest retrieved from reference TRBV7-3 and TRBJ2-5, is GAGVSQTPSNKVTEKGKYVELRCDPISGHTALYWYRQSLGQGPEFLIYFQGTGAADDSGLPNDRFFAVRPEGSVSTLKIQRTERGDSAVYLCASSSGLAGSQETQYFGPGTRLLVL.

The V and J genes are TRBV7-3 and TRBJ2-7, with TRBD2 as a possible D gene (6 bases). The CDR3 consists of 15 residues. Trimming took off 4 bases at V and 2 bases at J, with 15 bases between the two ends. From germline, CDR1 is SGHTA and CDR2 FQGTGA. DNA for the CDR3: TGTGCCAGCAGCTCGAATGGGGGGAGTACCTACGAGCAGTACTTC. This encodes CASSSNGGSTYEQYF.

The V and J genes are TRBV27 and TRBJ1-2; a weak D match, TRBD1 (5 bases). V was trimmed by 7 bases and J by 6 bases, leaving 15 bases between them. This CDR3 contains 13 residues. Looked up from germline, CDR1 is MNHEY and CDR2 is SMNVEV (reference sequence). The CDR3 DNA is TGTGCCAGCAAGTGGGGGGAATCACATGGCTACACCTTC. Protein sequence: CASKWGESHGYTF.

This clone occurred a few times. V is TRBV29-1 and J is TRBJ2-1, with 11 bases fitting TRBD2. J was trimmed by 2 bases and V by 6 bases; bases with no gene match: 6. The germline V gene encodes CDR1 SQVTM and CDR2 ANQGSEA. This CDR3 comprises 15 residues. CDR3 in amino acids: CSVRTSGGTYNEQFF. For the CDR3, the DNA is TGCAGCGTCCGAACTAGCGGGGGTACCTACAATGAGCAGTTCTTC.